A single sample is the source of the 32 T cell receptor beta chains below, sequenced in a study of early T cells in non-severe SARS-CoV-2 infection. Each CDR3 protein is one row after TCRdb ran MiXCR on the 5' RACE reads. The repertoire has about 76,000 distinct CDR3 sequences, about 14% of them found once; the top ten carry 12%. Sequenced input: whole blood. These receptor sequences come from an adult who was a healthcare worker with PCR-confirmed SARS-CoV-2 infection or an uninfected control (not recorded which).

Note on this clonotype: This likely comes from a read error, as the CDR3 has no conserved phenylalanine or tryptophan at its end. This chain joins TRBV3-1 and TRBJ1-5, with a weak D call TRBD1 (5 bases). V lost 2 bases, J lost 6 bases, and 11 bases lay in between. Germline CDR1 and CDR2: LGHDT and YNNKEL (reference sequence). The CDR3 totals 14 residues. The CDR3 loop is CASSQRGGFQPQHL. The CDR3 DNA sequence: TGTGCCAGCAGCCAACGCGGGGGGTTTCAGCCCCAGCATCTT.

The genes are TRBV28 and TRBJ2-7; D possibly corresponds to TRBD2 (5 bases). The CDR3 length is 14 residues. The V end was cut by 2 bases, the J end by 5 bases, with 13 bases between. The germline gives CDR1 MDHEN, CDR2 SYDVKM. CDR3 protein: CASSLGLKRDEQYF. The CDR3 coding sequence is TGTGCCAGCAGTTTAGGGTTGAAGAGGGACGAGCAGTACTTC.

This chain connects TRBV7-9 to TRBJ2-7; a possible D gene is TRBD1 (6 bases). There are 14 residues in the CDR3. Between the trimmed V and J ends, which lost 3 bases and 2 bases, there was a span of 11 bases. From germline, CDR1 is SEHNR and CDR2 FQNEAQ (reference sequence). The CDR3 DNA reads TGTGCCAGCAGCTTGGACAGCACAGCCTACGAGCAGTACTTC. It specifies CASSLDSTAYEQYF.

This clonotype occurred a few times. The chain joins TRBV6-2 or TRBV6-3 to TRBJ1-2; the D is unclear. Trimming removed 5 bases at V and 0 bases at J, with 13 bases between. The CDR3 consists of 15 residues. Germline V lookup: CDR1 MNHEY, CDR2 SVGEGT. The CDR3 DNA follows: TGTGCCAGCAGTCTTCAAGGTTTCTCTAACTATGGCTACACCTTC. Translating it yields CASSLQGFSNYGYTF.

The CDR3 nucleotides read TGCAGTTTTCCGGGAACAGGAGGCTACGAGCAGTACTTC. Residues: CSFPGTGGYEQYF. J is TRBJ2-7 and V is TRBV20-1; D could derive from TRBD1 or TRBD2 (5 bases each). Germline V gene data show CDR1 as DFQATT and CDR2 as SNEGSKA (reference sequence). This CDR3 is 13 amino acids long. The V end lost 8 bases, the J end lost 3 bases, and 17 bases lay between the germline ends.

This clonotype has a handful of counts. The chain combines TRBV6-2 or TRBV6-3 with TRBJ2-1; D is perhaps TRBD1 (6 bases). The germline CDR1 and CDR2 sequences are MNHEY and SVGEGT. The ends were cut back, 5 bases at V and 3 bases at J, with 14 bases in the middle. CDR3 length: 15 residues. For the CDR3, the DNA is TGTGCCAGCAGTCCCTGGACAGTTGTCTACAATGAGCAGTTCTTC. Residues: CASSPWTVVYNEQFF.

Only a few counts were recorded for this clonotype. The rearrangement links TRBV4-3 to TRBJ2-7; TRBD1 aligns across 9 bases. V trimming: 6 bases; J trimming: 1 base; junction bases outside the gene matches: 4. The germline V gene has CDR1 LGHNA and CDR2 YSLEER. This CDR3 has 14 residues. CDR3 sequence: CASRADRGSYEQYF. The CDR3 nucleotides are TGCGCCAGCAGGGCTGACAGGGGGTCCTACGAGCAGTACTTC.

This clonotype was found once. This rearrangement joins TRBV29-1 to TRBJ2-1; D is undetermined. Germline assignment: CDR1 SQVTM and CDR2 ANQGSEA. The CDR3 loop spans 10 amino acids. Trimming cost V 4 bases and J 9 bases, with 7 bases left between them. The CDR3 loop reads CSVGRSEQFF. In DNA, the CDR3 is TGCAGCGTTGGCCGAAGTGAGCAGTTCTTC.

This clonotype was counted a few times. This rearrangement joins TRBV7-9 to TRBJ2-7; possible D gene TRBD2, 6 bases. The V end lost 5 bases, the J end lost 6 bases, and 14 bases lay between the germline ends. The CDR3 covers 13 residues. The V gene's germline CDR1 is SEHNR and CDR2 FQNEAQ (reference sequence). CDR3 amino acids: CASSPWAGSEQYF. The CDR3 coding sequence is TGTGCCAGCAGCCCTTGGGCGGGGTCCGAGCAGTACTTC.

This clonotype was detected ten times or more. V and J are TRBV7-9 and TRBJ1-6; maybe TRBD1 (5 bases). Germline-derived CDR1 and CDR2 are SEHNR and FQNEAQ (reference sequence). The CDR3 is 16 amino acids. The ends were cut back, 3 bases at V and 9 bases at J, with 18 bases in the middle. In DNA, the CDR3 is TGTGCCAGCAGCTTCGATCCAGGGAGGGGTGGTTCACCCCTCCACTTT. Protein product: CASSFDPGRGGSPLHF.

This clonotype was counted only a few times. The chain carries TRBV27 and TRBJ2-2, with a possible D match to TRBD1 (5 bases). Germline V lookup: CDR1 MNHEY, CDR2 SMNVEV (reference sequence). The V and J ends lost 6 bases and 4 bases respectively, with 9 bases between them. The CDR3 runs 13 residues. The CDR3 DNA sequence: TGTGCCAGCAGGGCAGGGATCACCGGGGAGCTGTTTTTT. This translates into CASRAGITGELFF.

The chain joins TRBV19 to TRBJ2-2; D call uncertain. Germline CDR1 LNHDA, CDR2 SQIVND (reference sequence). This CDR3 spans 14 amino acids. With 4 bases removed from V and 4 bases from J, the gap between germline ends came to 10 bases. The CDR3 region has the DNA TGTGCCAGTAGTACCAACGATCGCACCGGGGAGCTGTTTTTT. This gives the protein CASSTNDRTGELFF.

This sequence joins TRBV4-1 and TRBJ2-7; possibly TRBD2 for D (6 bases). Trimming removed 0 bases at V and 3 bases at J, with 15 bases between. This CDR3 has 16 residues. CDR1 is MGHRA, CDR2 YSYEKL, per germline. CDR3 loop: CASSQDAPSAIYEQYF. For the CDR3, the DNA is TGCGCCAGCAGCCAAGATGCGCCTAGCGCCATCTACGAGCAGTACTTC.

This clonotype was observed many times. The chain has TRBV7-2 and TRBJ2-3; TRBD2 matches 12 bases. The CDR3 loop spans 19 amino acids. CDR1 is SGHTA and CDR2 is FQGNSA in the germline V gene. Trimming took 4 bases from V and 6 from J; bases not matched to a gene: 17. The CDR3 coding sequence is TGTGCCAGCAGCTATTACGAGACATCTAGCGGGAGGGCCGGGGATACGCAGTATTTT. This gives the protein CASSYYETSSGRAGDTQYF.

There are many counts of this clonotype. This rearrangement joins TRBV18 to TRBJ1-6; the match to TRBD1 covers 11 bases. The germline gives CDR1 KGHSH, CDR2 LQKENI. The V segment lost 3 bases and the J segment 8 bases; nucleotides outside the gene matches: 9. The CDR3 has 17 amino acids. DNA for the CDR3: TGTGCCAGCTCACCCCTCGGGACAGGGGGTGTAGATTCACCCCTCCACTTT. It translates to CASSPLGTGGVDSPLHF.

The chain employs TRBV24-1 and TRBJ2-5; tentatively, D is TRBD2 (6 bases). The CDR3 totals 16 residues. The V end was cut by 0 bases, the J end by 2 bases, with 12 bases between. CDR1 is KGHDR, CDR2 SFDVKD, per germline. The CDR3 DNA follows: TGTGCCACCAGTGATTTGCGAGGACTAAGTCAAGAGACCCAGTACTTC. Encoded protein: CATSDLRGLSQETQYF.

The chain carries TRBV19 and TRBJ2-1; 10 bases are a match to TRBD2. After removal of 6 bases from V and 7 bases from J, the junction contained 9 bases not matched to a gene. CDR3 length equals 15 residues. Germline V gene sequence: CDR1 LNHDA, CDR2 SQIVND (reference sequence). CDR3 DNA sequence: TGTGCCAGTAGGGCGACTAGCGGGCCTTGGAATGAGCAGTTCTTC. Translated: CASRATSGPWNEQFF.

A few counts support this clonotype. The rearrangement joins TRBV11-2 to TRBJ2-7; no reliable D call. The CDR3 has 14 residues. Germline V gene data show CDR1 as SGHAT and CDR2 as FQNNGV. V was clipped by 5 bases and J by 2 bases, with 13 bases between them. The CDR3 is CASSVPYRPYEQYF. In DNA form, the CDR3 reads TGTGCCAGCAGCGTTCCTTATAGACCCTACGAGCAGTACTTC. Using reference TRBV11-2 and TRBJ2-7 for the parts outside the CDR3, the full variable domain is EAGVAQSPRYKIIEKRQSVAFWCNPISGHATLYWYQQILGQGPKLLIQFQNNGVVDDSQLPKDRFSAERLKGVDSTLKIQPAKLEDSAVYLCASSVPYRPYEQYFGPGTRLTVT.

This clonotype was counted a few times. The CDR3 region is CSAEESRLSGSIYEQYF. Written as DNA, the CDR3 is TGCAGTGCTGAAGAGTCGCGTCTGAGCGGTAGTATCTACGAGCAGTACTTC. This sequence joins TRBV20-1 and TRBJ2-7, with D possibly TRBD2 on 5 matching bases. V dropped 5 bases and J dropped 3 bases, with 26 bases sitting between them. Germline lookup yields CDR1 DFQATT and CDR2 SNEGSKA (reference sequence). This CDR3 region has 17 residues.

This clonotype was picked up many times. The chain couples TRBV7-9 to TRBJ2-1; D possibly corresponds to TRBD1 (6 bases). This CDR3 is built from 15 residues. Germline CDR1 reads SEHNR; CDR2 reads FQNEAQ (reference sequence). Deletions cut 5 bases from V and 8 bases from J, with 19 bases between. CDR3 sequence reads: CASSPRGSGVDEQFF. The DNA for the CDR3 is TGTGCCAGCAGCCCAAGGGGTTCAGGGGTCGATGAGCAGTTCTTC.

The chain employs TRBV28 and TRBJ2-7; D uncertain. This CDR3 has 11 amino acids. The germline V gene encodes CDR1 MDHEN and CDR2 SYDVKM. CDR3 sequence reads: CVTTSYYEQYF. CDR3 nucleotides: TGTGTCACCACAAGCTACTACGAGCAGTACTTC.

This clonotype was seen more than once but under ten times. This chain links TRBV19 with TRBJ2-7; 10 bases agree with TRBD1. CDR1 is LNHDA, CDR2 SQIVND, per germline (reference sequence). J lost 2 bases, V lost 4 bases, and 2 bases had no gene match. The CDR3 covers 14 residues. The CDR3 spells CASSRGTGAYEQYF. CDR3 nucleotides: TGTGCCAGTAGTAGAGGGACAGGGGCCTACGAGCAGTACTTC. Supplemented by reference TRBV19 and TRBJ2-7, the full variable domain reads DGGITQSPKYLFRKEGQNVTLSCEQNLNHDAMYWYRQDPGQGLRLIYYSQIVNDFQKGDIAEGYSVSREKKESFPLTVTSAQKNPTAFYLCASSRGTGAYEQYFGPGTRLTVT.

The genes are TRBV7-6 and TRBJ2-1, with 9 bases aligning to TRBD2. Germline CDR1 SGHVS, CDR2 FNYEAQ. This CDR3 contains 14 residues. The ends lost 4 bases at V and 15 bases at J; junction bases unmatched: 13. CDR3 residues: CASSSTSGHAGWFF. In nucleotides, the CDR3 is TGTGCCAGCAGCTCTACTAGCGGGCACGCCGGGTGGTTCTTC.

The CDR3 reads CASSEGLKPGSYNEQFF. The CDR3 nucleotides are TGTGCCAGCAGTGAAGGGCTGAAACCAGGCTCCTACAATGAGCAGTTCTTC. The gene calls are TRBV2 and TRBJ2-1; no definite D call. V was shortened by 1 base and J by 0 bases, with 13 bases between the two germline ends. CDR1 SNHLY and CDR2 FYNNEI come from the germline V gene. The CDR3 is 17 residues long.

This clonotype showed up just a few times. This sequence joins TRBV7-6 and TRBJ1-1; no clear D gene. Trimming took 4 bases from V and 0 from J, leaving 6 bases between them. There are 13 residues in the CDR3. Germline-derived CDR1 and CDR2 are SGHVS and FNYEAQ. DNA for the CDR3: TGTGCCAGCAGCTCTAAGATGAACACTGAAGCTTTCTTT. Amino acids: CASSSKMNTEAFF. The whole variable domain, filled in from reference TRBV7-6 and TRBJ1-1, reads GAGVSQSPRYKVTKRGQDVALRCDPISGHVSLYWYRQALGQGPEFLTYFNYEAQQDKSGLPNDRFSAERPEGSISTLTIQRTEQRDSAMYRCASSSKMNTEAFFGQGTRLTVV.

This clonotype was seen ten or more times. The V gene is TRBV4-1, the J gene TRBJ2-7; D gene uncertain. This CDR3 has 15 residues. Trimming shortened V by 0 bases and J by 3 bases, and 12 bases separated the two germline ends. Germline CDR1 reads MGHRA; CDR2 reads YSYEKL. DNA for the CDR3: TGCGCCAGCAGCCAAGATTTTGTACGGCTCTACGAGCAGTACTTC. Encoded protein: CASSQDFVRLYEQYF.

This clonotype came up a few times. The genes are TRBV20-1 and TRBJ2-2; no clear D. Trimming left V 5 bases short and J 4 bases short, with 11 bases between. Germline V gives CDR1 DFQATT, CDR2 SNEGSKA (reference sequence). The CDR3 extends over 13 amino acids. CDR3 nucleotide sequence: TGCAGTGCTCTGTCGTACAGCACCGGGGAGCTGTTTTTT. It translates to CSALSYSTGELFF.

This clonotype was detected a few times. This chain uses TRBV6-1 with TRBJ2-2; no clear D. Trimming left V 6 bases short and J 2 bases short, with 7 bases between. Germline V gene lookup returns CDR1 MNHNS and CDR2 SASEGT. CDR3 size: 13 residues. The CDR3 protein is CASSSENTGELFF. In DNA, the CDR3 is TGTGCCAGCAGCTCTGAAAACACCGGGGAGCTGTTTTTT.

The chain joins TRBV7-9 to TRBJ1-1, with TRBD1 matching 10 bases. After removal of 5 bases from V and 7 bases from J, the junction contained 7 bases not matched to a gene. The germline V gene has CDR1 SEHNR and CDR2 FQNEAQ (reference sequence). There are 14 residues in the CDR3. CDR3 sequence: CASSAPRTGGEAFF. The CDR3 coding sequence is TGTGCCAGCAGCGCCCCCCGGACAGGGGGTGAAGCTTTCTTT.

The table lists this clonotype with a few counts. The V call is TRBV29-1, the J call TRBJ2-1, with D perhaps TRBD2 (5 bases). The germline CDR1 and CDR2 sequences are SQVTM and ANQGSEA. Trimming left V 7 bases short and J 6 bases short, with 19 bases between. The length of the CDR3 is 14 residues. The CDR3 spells CSETTTPAGNEQFF. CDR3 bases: TGCAGCGAGACGACTACTCCCGCCGGCAATGAGCAGTTCTTC.

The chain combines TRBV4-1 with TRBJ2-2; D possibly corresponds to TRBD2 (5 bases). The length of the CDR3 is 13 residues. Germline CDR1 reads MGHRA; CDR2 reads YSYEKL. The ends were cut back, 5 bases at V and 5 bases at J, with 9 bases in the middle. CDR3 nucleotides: TGCGCCAGCAGCAGAGGGTGGACCGGGGAGCTGTTTTTT. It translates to CASSRGWTGELFF.

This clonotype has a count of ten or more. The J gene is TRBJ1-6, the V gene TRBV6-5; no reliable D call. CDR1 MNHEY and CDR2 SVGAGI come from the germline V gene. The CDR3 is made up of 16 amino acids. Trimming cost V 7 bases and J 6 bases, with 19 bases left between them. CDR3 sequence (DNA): TGTGCCAGCACCCTTCTGACCCGGAGCCTTAATTCACCCCTCCACTTT. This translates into CASTLLTRSLNSPLHF.